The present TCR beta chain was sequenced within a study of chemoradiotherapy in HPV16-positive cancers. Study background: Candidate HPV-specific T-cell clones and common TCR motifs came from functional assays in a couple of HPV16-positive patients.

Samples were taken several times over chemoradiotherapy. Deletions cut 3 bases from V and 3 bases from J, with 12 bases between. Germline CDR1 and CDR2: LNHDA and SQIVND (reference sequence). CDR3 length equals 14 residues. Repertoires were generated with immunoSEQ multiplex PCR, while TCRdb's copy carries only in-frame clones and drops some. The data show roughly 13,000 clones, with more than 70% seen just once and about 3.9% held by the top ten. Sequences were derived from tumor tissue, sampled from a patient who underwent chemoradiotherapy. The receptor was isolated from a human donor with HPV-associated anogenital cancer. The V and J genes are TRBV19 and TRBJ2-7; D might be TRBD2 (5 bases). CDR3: CASSMDSGSYEQYF. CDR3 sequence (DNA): TGTGCCAGTAGTATGGACTCGGGAAGCTACGAGCAGTACTTC.